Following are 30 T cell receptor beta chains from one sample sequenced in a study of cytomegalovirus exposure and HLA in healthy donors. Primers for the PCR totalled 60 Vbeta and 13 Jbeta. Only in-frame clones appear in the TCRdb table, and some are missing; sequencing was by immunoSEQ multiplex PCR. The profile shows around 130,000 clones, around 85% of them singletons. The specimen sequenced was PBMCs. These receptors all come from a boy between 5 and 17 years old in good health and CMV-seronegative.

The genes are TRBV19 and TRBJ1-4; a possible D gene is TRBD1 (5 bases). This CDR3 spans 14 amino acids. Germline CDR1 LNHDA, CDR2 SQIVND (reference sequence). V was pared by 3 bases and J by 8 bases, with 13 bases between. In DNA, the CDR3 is TGTGCCAGTAGTATTGCGGAGGGACGAGAAAAACTGTTTTTT. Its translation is CASSIAEGREKLFF.

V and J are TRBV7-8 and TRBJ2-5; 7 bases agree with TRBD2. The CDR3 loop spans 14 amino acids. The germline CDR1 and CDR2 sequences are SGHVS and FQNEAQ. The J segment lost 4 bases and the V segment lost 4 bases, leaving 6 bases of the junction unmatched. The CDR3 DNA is TGTGCCAGCAGCTGGGACTACGTAGGAGAGACCCAGTACTTC. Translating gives CASSWDYVGETQYF.

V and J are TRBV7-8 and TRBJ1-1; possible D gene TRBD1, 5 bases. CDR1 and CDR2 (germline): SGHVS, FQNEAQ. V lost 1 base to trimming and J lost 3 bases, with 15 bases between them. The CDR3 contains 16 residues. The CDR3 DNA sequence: TGTGCCAGCAGCTTAGGAGCCCAGGGATCGTACACTGAAGCTTTCTTT. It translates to CASSLGAQGSYTEAFF.

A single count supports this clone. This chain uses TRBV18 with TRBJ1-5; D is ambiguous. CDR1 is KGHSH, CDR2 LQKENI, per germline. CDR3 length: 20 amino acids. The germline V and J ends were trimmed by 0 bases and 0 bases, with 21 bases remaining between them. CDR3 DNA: TGTGCCAGCTCACCACCGCCTAGCGCCAAGGACGGAAATAGCAATCAGCCCCAGCATTTT. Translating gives CASSPPPSAKDGNSNQPQHF.

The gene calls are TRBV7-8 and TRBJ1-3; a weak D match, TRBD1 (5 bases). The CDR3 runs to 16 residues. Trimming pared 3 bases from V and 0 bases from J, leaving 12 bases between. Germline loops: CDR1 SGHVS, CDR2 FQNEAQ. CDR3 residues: CASSFGGDSSGNTIYF. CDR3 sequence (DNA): TGTGCCAGCAGCTTTGGGGGGGATTCCTCTGGAAACACCATATATTTT. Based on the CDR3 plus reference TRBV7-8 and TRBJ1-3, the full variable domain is GAGVSQSPRYKVAKRGQDVALRCDPISGHVSLFWYQQALGQGPEFLTYFQNEAQLDKSGLPSDRFFAERPEGSVSTLKIQRTQQEDSAVYLCASSFGGDSSGNTIYFGEGSWLTVV.

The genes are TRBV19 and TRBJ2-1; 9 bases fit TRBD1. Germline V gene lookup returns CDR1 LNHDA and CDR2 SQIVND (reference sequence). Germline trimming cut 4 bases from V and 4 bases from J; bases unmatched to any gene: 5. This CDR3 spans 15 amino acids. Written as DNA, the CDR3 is TGTGCCAGTAGTAGGGTCGGGACAGGGTACAATGAGCAGTTCTTC. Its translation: CASSRVGTGYNEQFF.

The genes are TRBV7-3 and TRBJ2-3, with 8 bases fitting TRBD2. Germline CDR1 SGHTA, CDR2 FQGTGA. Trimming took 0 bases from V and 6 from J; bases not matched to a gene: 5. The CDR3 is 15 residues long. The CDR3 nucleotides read TGTGCCAGCAGCTTAACAGGGTCTAGCGGGGATACGCAGTATTTT. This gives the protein CASSLTGSSGDTQYF.

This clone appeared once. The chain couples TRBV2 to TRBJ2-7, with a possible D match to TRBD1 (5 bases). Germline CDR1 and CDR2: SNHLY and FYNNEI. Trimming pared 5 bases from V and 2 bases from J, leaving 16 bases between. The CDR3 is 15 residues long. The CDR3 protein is CASSTTRDPAYEQYF. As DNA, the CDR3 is TGTGCCAGCAGTACTACCAGGGATCCGGCCTACGAGCAGTACTTC.

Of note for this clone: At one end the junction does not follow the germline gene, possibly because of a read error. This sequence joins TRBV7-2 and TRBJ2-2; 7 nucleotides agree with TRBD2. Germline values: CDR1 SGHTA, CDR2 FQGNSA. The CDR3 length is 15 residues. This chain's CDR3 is CASSLAATRTGELFF. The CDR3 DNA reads TGTGCCAGCAGCCTAGCGGCCACGAGGACCGGGGAGCTGTTTTTT. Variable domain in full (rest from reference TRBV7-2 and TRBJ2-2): GAGVSQSPSNKVTEKGKDVELRCDPISGHTALYWYRQSLGQGLEFLIYFQGNSAPDKSGLPSDRFSAERTGGSVSTLTIQRTQQEDSAVYLCASSLAATRTGELFFGEGSRLTVL.

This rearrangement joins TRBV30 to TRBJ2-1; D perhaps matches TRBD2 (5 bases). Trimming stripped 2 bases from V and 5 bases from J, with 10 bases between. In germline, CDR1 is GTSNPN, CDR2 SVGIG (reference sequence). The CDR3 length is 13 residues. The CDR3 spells CAWSTGINNEQFF. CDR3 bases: TGTGCCTGGAGTACCGGGATCAACAATGAGCAGTTCTTC.

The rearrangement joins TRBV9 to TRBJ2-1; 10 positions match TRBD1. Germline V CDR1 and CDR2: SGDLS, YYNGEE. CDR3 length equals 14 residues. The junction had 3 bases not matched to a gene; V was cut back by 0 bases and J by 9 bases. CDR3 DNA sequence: TGTGCCAGCAGCGTAGAGACAGGGGGCTCTGAGCAGTTCTTC. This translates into CASSVETGGSEQFF.

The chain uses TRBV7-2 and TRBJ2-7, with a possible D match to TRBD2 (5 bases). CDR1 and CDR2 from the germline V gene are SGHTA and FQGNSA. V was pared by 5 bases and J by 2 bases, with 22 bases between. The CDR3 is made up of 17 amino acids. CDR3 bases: TGTGCCAGCAGCCTCATCCGGACGGGAATATCCCCCTACGAGCAGTACTTC. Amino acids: CASSLIRTGISPYEQYF. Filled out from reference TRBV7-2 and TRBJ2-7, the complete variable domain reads GAGVSQSPSNKVTEKGKDVELRCDPISGHTALYWYRQSLGQGLEFLIYFQGNSAPDKSGLPSDRFSAERTGGSVSTLTIQRTQQEDSAVYLCASSLIRTGISPYEQYFGPGTRLTVT.

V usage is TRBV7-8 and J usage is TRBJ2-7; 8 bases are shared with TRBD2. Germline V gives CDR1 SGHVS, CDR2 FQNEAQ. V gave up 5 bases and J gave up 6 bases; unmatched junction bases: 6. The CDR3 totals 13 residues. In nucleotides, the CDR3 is TGTGCCAGCAGCACCGGACTAGCCGGCGAGCAGTACTTC. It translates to CASSTGLAGEQYF.

The CDR3 loop is CASSIARSSYNSPLHF. CDR3 nucleotide sequence: TGTGCCAGTAGTATAGCTCGGAGCTCCTATAATTCACCCCTCCACTTT. The chain joins TRBV19 to TRBJ1-6; D not resolved. The V and J ends lost 1 base and 0 bases respectively, with 7 bases between them. The V gene's germline CDR1 is LNHDA and CDR2 SQIVND (reference sequence). The CDR3 has 16 amino acids.

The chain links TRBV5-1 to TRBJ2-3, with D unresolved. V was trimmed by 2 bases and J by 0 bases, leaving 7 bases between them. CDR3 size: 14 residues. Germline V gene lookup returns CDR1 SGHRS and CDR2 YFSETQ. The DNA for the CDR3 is TGCGCCAGCAGCTTATCTAGTAGCACAGATACGCAGTATTTT. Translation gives CASSLSSSTDTQYF.

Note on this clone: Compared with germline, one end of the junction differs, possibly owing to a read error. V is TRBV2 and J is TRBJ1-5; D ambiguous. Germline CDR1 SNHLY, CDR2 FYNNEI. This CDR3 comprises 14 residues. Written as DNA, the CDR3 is TGTGCCAGCAGCGAAGGAGAAGGAGGTCAGCCCCAGCATTTT. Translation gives CASSEGEGGQPQHF.

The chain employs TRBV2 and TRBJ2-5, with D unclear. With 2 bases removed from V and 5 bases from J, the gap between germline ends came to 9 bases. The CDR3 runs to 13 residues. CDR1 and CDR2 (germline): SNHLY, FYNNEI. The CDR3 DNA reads TGTGCCAGCAGTGAATTAGTCCGGGAGACCCAGTACTTC. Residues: CASSELVRETQYF. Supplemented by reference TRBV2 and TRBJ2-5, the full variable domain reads EPEVTQTPSHQVTQMGQEVILRCVPISNHLYFYWYRQILGQKVEFLVSFYNNEISEKSEIFDDQFSVERPDGSNFTLKIRSTKLEDSAMYFCASSELVRETQYFGPGTRLLVL.

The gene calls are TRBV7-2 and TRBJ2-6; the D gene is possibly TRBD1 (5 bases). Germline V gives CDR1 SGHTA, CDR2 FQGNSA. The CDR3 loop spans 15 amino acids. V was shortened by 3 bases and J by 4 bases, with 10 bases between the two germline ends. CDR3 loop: CASSFRVAGANVLTF. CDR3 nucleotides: TGTGCCAGCAGCTTCAGGGTAGCAGGGGCCAACGTCCTGACTTTC.

CDR3 residues: CASSEGRTGWNTEAFF. The CDR3 DNA reads TGTGCCAGCAGTGAGGGTCGGACAGGGTGGAACACTGAAGCTTTCTTT. The gene calls are TRBV2 and TRBJ1-1; 8 bases map to TRBD1. The CDR3 contains 16 residues. With 3 bases clipped from V and 1 base from J, the junction kept 7 bases outside the gene matches. Germline CDR1 SNHLY, CDR2 FYNNEI.

The CDR3 DNA reads as TGTGCCAGTAGCATACTAGCGGGAGCACCCTACAATGAGCAGTTCTTC. Translation gives CASSILAGAPYNEQFF. This chain joins TRBV19 and TRBJ2-1; 11 nucleotides align to TRBD2. Germline CDR1 reads LNHDA; CDR2 reads SQIVND (reference sequence). V trimming: 6 bases; J trimming: 2 bases; junction bases outside the gene matches: 6. The CDR3 spans 16 residues.

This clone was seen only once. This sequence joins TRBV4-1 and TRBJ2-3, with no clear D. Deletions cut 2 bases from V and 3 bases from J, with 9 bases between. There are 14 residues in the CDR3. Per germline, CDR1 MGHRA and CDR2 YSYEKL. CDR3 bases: TGCGCCAGCAGCCAAAACGATGAGACAGATACGCAGTATTTT. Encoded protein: CASSQNDETDTQYF.

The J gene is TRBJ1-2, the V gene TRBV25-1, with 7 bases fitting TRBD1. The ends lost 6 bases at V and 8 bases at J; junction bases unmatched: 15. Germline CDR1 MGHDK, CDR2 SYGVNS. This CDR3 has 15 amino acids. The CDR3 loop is CASSPRDRELFGYTF. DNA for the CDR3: TGTGCCAGCAGCCCCCGGGACAGAGAATTGTTCGGCTACACCTTC.

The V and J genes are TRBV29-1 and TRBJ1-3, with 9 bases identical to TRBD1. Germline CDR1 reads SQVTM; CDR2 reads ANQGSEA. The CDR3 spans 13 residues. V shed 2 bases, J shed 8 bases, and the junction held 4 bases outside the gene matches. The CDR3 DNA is TGCAGCGTTGAAAAACAGGGGGCGGACACCATATATTTT. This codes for CSVEKQGADTIYF.

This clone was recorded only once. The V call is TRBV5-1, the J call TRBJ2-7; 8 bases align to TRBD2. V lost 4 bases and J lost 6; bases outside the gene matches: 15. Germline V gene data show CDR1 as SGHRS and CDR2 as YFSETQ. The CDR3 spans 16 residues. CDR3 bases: TGCGCCAGCAGCCTGGATGAAGCGGGAGAGATCGGCGAGCAGTACTTC. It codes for CASSLDEAGEIGEQYF.

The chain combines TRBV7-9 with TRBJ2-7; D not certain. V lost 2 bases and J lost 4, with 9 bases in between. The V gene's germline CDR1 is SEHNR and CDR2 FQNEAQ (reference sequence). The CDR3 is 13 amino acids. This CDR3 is CASSLITVYEQYF. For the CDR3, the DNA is TGTGCCAGCAGCTTAATAACAGTATACGAGCAGTACTTC.

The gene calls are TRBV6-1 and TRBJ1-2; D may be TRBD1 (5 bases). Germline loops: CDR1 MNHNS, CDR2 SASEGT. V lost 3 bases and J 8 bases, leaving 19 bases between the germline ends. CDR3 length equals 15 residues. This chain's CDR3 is CASSEGRALVGGYTF. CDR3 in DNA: TGTGCCAGCAGTGAGGGCAGGGCCCTTGTCGGGGGCTACACCTTC.

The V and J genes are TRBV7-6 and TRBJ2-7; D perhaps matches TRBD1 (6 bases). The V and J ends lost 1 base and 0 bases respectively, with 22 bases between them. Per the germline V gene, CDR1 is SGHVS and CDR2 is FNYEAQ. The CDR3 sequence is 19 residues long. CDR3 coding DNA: TGTGCCAGCAGCTTAGGAGGGGTCAGGGGTTACTTCAGCTCCTACGAGCAGTACTTC. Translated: CASSLGGVRGYFSSYEQYF.

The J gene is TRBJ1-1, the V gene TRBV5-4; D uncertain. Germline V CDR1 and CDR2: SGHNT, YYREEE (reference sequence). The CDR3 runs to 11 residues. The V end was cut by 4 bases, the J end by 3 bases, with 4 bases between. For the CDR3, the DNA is TGTGCCAGCAGCCGGGACACTGAAGCTTTCTTT. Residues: CASSRDTEAFF.

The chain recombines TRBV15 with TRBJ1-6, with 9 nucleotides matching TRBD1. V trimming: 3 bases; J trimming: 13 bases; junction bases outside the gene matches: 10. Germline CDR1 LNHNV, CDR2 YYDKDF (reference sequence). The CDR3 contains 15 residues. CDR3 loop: CATSSEQGAGFPLHF. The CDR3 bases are TGTGCCACCAGCAGTGAACAGGGGGCTGGCTTCCCCCTCCACTTT.

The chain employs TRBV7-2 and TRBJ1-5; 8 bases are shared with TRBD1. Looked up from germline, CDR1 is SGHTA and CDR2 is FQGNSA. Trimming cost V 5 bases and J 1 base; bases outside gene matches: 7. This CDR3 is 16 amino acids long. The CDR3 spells CASSEDRGGSNQPQHF. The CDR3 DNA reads TGTGCCAGCAGCGAAGACAGGGGTGGGAGCAATCAGCCCCAGCATTTT. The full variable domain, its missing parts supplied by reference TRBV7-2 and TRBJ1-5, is GAGVSQSPSNKVTEKGKDVELRCDPISGHTALYWYRQSLGQGLEFLIYFQGNSAPDKSGLPSDRFSAERTGGSVSTLTIQRTQQEDSAVYLCASSEDRGGSNQPQHFGDGTRLSIL.